This is a list of T cell receptor beta chains from one sample in a study of spatial heterogeneity in lung cancer. MiXCR, applied by TCRdb to the 5' RACE reads, yields one record per CDR3 protein. The sample holds 16,000 or so distinct CDR3 sequences, 5% to 7% seen once. The sample was lung tumor tissue, taken at surgery. Receptors originate from a female donor with early-stage non-small cell lung cancer. The conserved cysteine and the conserved F or W are not part of the CDR3 here. The order of the fields is V gene, J gene, CDR3 protein.

>TRBV5-6|TRBJ2-1
ASSLGVRDDLRNEQF
>TRBV5-1|TRBJ2-3
ASSLSRMQY
>TRBV29-1|TRBJ2-7
SVGDRANEQY
>TRBV7-2|TRBJ2-7
ASSTSGTASYEQY
>TRBV29-1|TRBJ2-2
SVGTGRTGELF
>TRBV29-1|TRBJ2-1
SVVSVGYNEQF
>TRBV28|TRBJ2-7
ASSLPYYEQY
>TRBV28|TRBJ2-1
ASRPPRTSSYNEQF
>TRBV7-6|TRBJ2-1
ASSLMSTSGIHEQF
>TRBV5-1|TRBJ1-1
ASSFRAGGMNTEAF
>TRBV7-2|TRBJ2-6
ATGGGRGNSGANVLT